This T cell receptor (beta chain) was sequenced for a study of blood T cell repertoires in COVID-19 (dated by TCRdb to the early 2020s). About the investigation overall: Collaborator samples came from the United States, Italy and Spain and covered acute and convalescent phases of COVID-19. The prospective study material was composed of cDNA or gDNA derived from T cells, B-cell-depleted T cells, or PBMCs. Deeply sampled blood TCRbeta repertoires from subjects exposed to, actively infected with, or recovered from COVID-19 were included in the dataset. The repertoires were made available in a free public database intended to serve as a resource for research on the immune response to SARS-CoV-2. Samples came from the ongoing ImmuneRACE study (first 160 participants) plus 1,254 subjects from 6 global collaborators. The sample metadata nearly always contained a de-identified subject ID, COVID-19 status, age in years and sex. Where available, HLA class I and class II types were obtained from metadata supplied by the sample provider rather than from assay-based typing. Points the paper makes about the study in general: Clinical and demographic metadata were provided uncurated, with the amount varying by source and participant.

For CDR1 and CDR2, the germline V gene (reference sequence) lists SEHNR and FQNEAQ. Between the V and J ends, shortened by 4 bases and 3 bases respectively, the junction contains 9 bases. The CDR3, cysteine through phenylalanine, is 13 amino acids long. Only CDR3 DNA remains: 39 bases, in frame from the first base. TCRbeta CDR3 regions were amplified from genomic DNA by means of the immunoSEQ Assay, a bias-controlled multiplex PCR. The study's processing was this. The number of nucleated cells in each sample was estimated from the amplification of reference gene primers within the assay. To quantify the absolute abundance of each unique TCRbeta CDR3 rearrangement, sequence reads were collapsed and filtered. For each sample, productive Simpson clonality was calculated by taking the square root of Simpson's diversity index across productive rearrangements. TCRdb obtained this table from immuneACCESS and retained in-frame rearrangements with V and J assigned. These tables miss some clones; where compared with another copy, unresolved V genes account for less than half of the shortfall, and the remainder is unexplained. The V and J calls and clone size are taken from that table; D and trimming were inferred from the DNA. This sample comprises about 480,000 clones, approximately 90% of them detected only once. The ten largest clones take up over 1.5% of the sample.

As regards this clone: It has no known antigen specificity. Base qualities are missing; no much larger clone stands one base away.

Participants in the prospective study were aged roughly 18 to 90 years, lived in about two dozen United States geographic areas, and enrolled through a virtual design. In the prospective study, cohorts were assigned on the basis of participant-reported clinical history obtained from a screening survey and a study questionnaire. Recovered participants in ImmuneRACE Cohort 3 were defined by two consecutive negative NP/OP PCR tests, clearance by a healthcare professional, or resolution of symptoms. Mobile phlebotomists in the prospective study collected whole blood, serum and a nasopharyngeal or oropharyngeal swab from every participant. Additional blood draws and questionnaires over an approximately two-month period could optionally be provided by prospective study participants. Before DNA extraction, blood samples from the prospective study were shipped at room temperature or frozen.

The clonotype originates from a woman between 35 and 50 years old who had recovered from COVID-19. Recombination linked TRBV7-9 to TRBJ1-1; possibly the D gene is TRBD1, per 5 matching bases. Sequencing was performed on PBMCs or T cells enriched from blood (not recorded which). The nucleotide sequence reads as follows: TGTGCCAGCAGCTGGGGGGAGGACACTGAAGCTTTCTTT. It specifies CASSWGEDTEAFF.